This is a list of T cell receptor beta chains from one sample in a study of CD8+ T cells in alopecia areata. Clones were read by immunoSEQ multiplex PCR, and TCRdb kept only the in-frame ones, dropping some. The data show 7,400 or so clones, with around 66% seen just once and about 13% held by the top ten. Specimen: skin, collected at week 4, from a patient treated with tofacitinib. Every receptor here comes from a human donor with alopecia areata. Each CDR3 is given with its conserved first and last residue. A D gene is named only where the DNA matches it firmly. Rows give clone size only sometimes, using once, few, many, or a class for an expanded clone.

CDR3 protein: CASSRKGPSNEKLFF; CDR3 DNA: TGTGCCAGCAGTAGAAAAGGACCGTCTAATGAAAAACTGTTTTTT; clone size: few; D gene: -; V gene: TRBV2; J gene: TRBJ1-4
CDR3 protein: CASSITGATEAFF; CDR3 DNA: TGTGCCAGCAGCATTACAGGGGCCACTGAAGCTTTCTTT; clone size: -; D gene: TRBD1; V gene: TRBV7-6; J gene: TRBJ1-1
CDR3 protein: CASSSLSGQSSYEQYF; CDR3 DNA: TGTGCCAGTAGTTCGTTGTCGGGCCAGAGCTCCTACGAGCAGTACTTC; clone size: -; D gene: -; V gene: TRBV19; J gene: TRBJ2-7
CDR3 protein: CASSFGTGELFF; CDR3 DNA: TGTGCCAGCAGCTTCGGGACCGGGGAGCTGTTTTTT; clone size: few; D gene: -; V gene: TRBV5-4; J gene: TRBJ2-2
CDR3 protein: CASSPTSADSYEQYF; CDR3 DNA: TGTGCCAGCTCACCAACTAGCGCGGACTCCTACGAGCAGTACTTC; clone size: once; D gene: TRBD2; V gene: TRBV18; J gene: TRBJ2-7
CDR3 protein: CASSPGRGRLRDTQYF; CDR3 DNA: TGCGCCAGCAGCCCTGGCAGGGGGCGCTTACGAGATACGCAGTATTTT; clone size: -; D gene: TRBD1; V gene: TRBV4-1; J gene: TRBJ2-3
CDR3 protein: CATQPGLAGSDYNEQFF; CDR3 DNA: TGTGCCACCCAACCAGGACTAGCGGGGTCAGATTACAATGAGCAGTTCTTC; clone size: -; D gene: TRBD2; V gene: TRBV7-9; J gene: TRBJ2-1
CDR3 protein: CASSFPGRPYEQYF; CDR3 DNA: TGTGCCAGCAGCTTTCCGGGCAGGCCCTACGAGCAGTACTTC; clone size: once; D gene: -; V gene: TRBV7-9; J gene: TRBJ2-7
CDR3 protein: CASSLAGGLAGAYTDTQYF; CDR3 DNA: TGCGCCAGCAGCTTGGCGGGGGGACTAGCGGGAGCCTACACAGATACGCAGTATTTT; clone size: -; D gene: TRBD2; V gene: TRBV5-1; J gene: TRBJ2-3
CDR3 protein: CASSLDASYEQYF; CDR3 DNA: TGTGCCAGCAGCTTAGACGCTTCCTACGAGCAGTACTTC; clone size: -; D gene: -; V gene: TRBV7-2; J gene: TRBJ2-7
CDR3 protein: CASSLLWGRSSYEQYF; CDR3 DNA: TGTGCCAGCAGCTTATTATGGGGTCGCAGCTCCTACGAGCAGTACTTC; clone size: -; D gene: -; V gene: TRBV7-2; J gene: TRBJ2-7
CDR3 protein: CASSYSGGDGIQYF; CDR3 DNA: TGTGCCAGCAGCTATAGCGGGGGGGATGGCATTCAGTACTTC; clone size: few; D gene: TRBD2; V gene: TRBV11-3; J gene: TRBJ2-4
CDR3 protein: CASSLGGAVQETQYF; CDR3 DNA: TGTGCCAGCAGCTTAGGCGGGGCCGTACAAGAGACCCAGTACTTC; clone size: -; D gene: -; V gene: TRBV7-7; J gene: TRBJ2-5
CDR3 protein: CASSPGQGPREQYF; CDR3 DNA: TGTGCCAGCAGTCCGGGACAGGGGCCTCGGGAGCAGTACTTC; clone size: -; D gene: TRBD1; V gene: TRBV28; J gene: TRBJ2-7
CDR3 protein: CASSRHGQVSYEQYF; CDR3 DNA: TGCGCCAGCAGCCGCCACGGACAGGTTTCCTACGAGCAGTACTTC; clone size: -; D gene: TRBD1; V gene: TRBV4-1; J gene: TRBJ2-7
CDR3 protein: CASSLAGIRDERFF; CDR3 DNA: TGTGCCAGTAGCCTAGCGGGTATTAGGGATGAGCGGTTCTTC; clone size: -; D gene: TRBD2; V gene: TRBV19; J gene: TRBJ2-1
CDR3 protein: CASSQTNRLSTDTQYF; CDR3 DNA: TGCGCCAGCAGCCAAACTAACAGGTTAAGTACAGATACGCAGTATTTT; clone size: -; D gene: -; V gene: TRBV4-3; J gene: TRBJ2-3
CDR3 protein: CASSVGTGGTEAFF; CDR3 DNA: TGCGCCAGCAGCGTAGGGACAGGGGGCACTGAAGCTTTCTTT; clone size: -; D gene: TRBD1; V gene: TRBV5-1; J gene: TRBJ1-1
CDR3 protein: CASSQTDTQYF; CDR3 DNA: TGTGCCAGCAGTCAGACAGATACGCAGTATTTT; clone size: few; D gene: -; V gene: TRBV28; J gene: TRBJ2-3
CDR3 protein: CASRLEGVKAFF; CDR3 DNA: TGTGCCAGCAGGCTAGAGGGTGTAAAAGCTTTCTTT; clone size: -; D gene: -; V gene: TRBV4-2; J gene: TRBJ1-1
CDR3 protein: CATNFGGALHEQFF; CDR3 DNA: TGTGCCACCAACTTCGGGGGGGCCCTCCATGAGCAGTTCTTC; clone size: -; D gene: TRBD2; V gene: TRBV10-3; J gene: TRBJ2-1
CDR3 protein: CASSSPITGHNEQFF; CDR3 DNA: TGTGCCAGCAGCTCCCCAATTACCGGGCACAATGAGCAGTTCTTC; clone size: -; D gene: -; V gene: TRBV7-2; J gene: TRBJ2-1
CDR3 protein: CASSWTSSEQYF; CDR3 DNA: TGTGCCAGCAGCTGGACTAGCTCCGAGCAGTACTTC; clone size: -; D gene: TRBD2; V gene: TRBV7-2; J gene: TRBJ2-7
CDR3 protein: CASTRPPGQGYTGELFF; CDR3 DNA: TGTGCCAGCACCAGACCCCCGGGACAGGGATACACCGGGGAGCTGTTTTTT; clone size: -; D gene: TRBD1; V gene: TRBV7-9; J gene: TRBJ2-2
CDR3 protein: CASSSWLAGRDEQFF; CDR3 DNA: TGTGCCAGCAGCTCTTGGCTAGCGGGACGTGATGAGCAGTTCTTC; clone size: -; D gene: TRBD2; V gene: TRBV11-3; J gene: TRBJ2-1
CDR3 protein: CASSQELLRDRAGDGYTF; CDR3 DNA: TGCGCCAGCAGCCAAGAACTCCTCCGGGACAGGGCTGGAGATGGCTACACCTTC; clone size: -; D gene: TRBD1; V gene: TRBV4-1; J gene: TRBJ1-2
CDR3 protein: CASSVIVGSASGGVEQFF; CDR3 DNA: TGTGCCAGCAGCGTAATAGTAGGTTCGGCTAGCGGGGGGGTGGAGCAGTTCTTC; clone size: -; D gene: TRBD2; V gene: TRBV9; J gene: TRBJ2-1
CDR3 protein: CASIPGTGASNTEAFF; CDR3 DNA: TGTGCCAGCATTCCCGGGACAGGGGCTTCGAACACTGAAGCTTTCTTT; clone size: -; D gene: TRBD1; V gene: TRBV7-6; J gene: TRBJ1-1
CDR3 protein: CASSDKNTGELFF; CDR3 DNA: TGTGCCAGCAGTGACAAGAACACCGGGGAGCTGTTTTTT; clone size: few; D gene: -; V gene: TRBV6-4; J gene: TRBJ2-2
CDR3 protein: CASSLPRAGGHQETQYF; CDR3 DNA: TGTGCCAGCAGCTTACCAAGAGCGGGGGGGCACCAAGAGACCCAGTACTTC; clone size: -; D gene: TRBD2; V gene: TRBV7-9; J gene: TRBJ2-5
CDR3 protein: CASSLGGPGAEAFF; CDR3 DNA: TGTGCCAGCAGCTTAGGGGGGCCCGGGGCTGAAGCTTTCTTT; clone size: -; D gene: -; V gene: TRBV7-8; J gene: TRBJ1-1
CDR3 protein: CASSSTGSGYEQYF; CDR3 DNA: TGTGCCAGCAGTTCGACAGGGAGTGGCTACGAGCAGTACTTC; clone size: -; D gene: TRBD1; V gene: TRBV27; J gene: TRBJ2-7
CDR3 protein: CASSLDGGANEKLFF; CDR3 DNA: TGTGCCAGCAGCTTGGACGGGGGCGCCAACGAAAAACTGTTTTTT; clone size: -; D gene: -; V gene: TRBV5-4; J gene: TRBJ1-4
CDR3 protein: CASSVDYTGELFF; CDR3 DNA: TGTGCCAGCAGTGTTGATTATACCGGGGAGCTGTTTTTT; clone size: -; D gene: -; V gene: TRBV25-1; J gene: TRBJ2-2
CDR3 protein: CASSLAVLGRNEQFF; CDR3 DNA: TGTGCCAGCAGCTTAGCAGTCCTAGGGCGCAATGAGCAGTTCTTC; clone size: -; D gene: -; V gene: TRBV7-9; J gene: TRBJ2-1
CDR3 protein: CASSESWTEAFF; CDR3 DNA: TGCGCCAGCAGTGAGTCGTGGACTGAAGCTTTCTTT; clone size: -; D gene: -; V gene: TRBV10-2; J gene: TRBJ1-1
CDR3 protein: CASSRFRPSGVFSVETQYF; CDR3 DNA: TGTGCCAGCAGCCGTTTTAGGCCTAGCGGGGTTTTCTCGGTGGAGACCCAGTACTTC; clone size: few; D gene: TRBD2; V gene: TRBV11-2; J gene: TRBJ2-5
CDR3 protein: CASSLMSWETQYF; CDR3 DNA: TGCGCCAGCAGCTTGATGTCGTGGGAGACCCAGTACTTC; clone size: few; D gene: -; V gene: TRBV5-1; J gene: TRBJ2-5
CDR3 protein: CASRQASTNEKLFF; CDR3 DNA: TGCGCCAGCAGACAGGCCTCAACTAATGAAAAACTGTTTTTT; clone size: once; D gene: -; V gene: TRBV5-1; J gene: TRBJ1-4
CDR3 protein: CASSLEGGRSSYEQYF; CDR3 DNA: TGCGCCAGCAGCTTGGAGGGGGGACGCAGCTCCTACGAGCAGTACTTC; clone size: few; D gene: -; V gene: TRBV5-1; J gene: TRBJ2-7
CDR3 protein: CASSPVVQYNGYTF; CDR3 DNA: TGTGCCAGCTCACCGGTTGTACAGTATAACGGCTACACCTTC; clone size: -; D gene: -; V gene: TRBV18; J gene: TRBJ1-2
CDR3 protein: CASSEEGVGTDTQYF; CDR3 DNA: TGTGCCAGCAGTGAAGAGGGGGTTGGCACAGATACGCAGTATTTT; clone size: -; D gene: -; V gene: TRBV2; J gene: TRBJ2-3
CDR3 protein: CASSSRESYVHNEQFF; CDR3 DNA: TGTGCCAGCAGCTCTAGGGAGTCGTACGTACACAATGAGCAGTTCTTC; clone size: once; D gene: -; V gene: TRBV7-2; J gene: TRBJ2-1
CDR3 protein: CASSLGGVPGEETQYF; CDR3 DNA: TGCGCCAGCAGCTTGGGAGGTGTTCCGGGTGAGGAGACCCAGTACTTC; clone size: -; D gene: -; V gene: TRBV5-1; J gene: TRBJ2-5
CDR3 protein: CASSPGTGGLSGYTF; CDR3 DNA: TGTGCCAGCAGCCCGGGGACAGGGGGTTTATCGGGCTACACCTTC; clone size: -; D gene: TRBD1; V gene: TRBV7-2; J gene: TRBJ1-2
CDR3 protein: CASSLVIQGAGTGELFF; CDR3 DNA: TGTGCCAGCAGCTTAGTAATACAGGGGGCCGGAACCGGGGAGCTGTTTTTT; clone size: -; D gene: TRBD1; V gene: TRBV7-8; J gene: TRBJ2-2
CDR3 protein: CASSLVGTGELFF; CDR3 DNA: TGTGCCAGCAGCTTGGTGGGAACCGGGGAGCTGTTTTTT; clone size: -; D gene: -; V gene: TRBV5-6; J gene: TRBJ2-2
CDR3 protein: CASTPGGGNTIYF; CDR3 DNA: TGTGCCAGCACCCCCGGGGGCGGAAACACCATATATTTT; clone size: few; D gene: -; V gene: TRBV6-6; J gene: TRBJ1-3
CDR3 protein: CASSQERRQLNYGYTF; CDR3 DNA: TGTGCCAGCAGCCAAGAAAGACGACAGCTTAACTATGGCTACACCTTC; clone size: -; D gene: -; V gene: TRBV14; J gene: TRBJ1-2
CDR3 protein: CASSLAGQGVSLHF; CDR3 DNA: TGTGCCAGCAGCTTAGCGGGACAGGGGGTATCCCTCCACTTT; clone size: -; D gene: TRBD1; V gene: TRBV7-6; J gene: TRBJ1-6
CDR3 protein: CSVEVRYEQYF; CDR3 DNA: TGCAGCGTTGAAGTGCGGTACGAGCAGTACTTC; clone size: medium-sized; D gene: -; V gene: TRBV29-1; J gene: TRBJ2-7
CDR3 protein: CASSQDLQRGTDTQYF; CDR3 DNA: TGCGCCAGCAGCCAAGATCTCCAGCGGGGCACAGATACGCAGTATTTT; clone size: large; D gene: -; V gene: TRBV4-3; J gene: TRBJ2-3
CDR3 protein: CASSLQGWNGYTF; CDR3 DNA: TGTGCCAGCAGCTTGCAAGGCTGGAACGGCTACACCTTC; clone size: -; D gene: -; V gene: TRBV5-8; J gene: TRBJ1-2
CDR3 protein: CASSGGPGTSSNEQFF; CDR3 DNA: TGTGCCAGCAGTGGTGGGCCCGGGACTAGCTCGAATGAGCAGTTCTTC; clone size: -; D gene: TRBD2; V gene: TRBV25-1; J gene: TRBJ2-1
CDR3 protein: CASSLGQSSYEQYF; CDR3 DNA: TGTGCCAGCAGCTTAGGGCAGTCCTCCTACGAGCAGTACTTC; clone size: -; D gene: -; V gene: TRBV13; J gene: TRBJ2-7